These 21 T cell receptor beta chains were all obtained from the same sample, sequenced in a study of blood T cell repertoires in COVID-19. The repertoire was sequenced with immunoSEQ multiplex PCR; TCRdb's copy has only in-frame clones and lacks some. The sample includes roughly 250,000 clones, about 89% seen only once; the top ten take under 10%. Specimen: PBMCs or T cells enriched from blood (not recorded which). Receptor source: a man aged 40-55 years who had recovered from COVID-19.

The chain links TRBV19 to TRBJ1-4; 9 bases agree with TRBD1. This CDR3 is built from 14 residues. Germline lookup yields CDR1 LNHDA and CDR2 SQIVND (reference sequence). Unmatched junction bases numbered 10, after V lost 10 bases and J lost 7 bases. CDR3 amino acids: CAIGTGNEGEKLFF. The CDR3 DNA is TGTGCCATTGGGACAGGGAATGAGGGTGAAAAACTGTTTTTT. Full variable domain (outside the CDR3, taken from reference TRBV19 and TRBJ1-4): DGGITQSPKYLFRKEGQNVTLSCEQNLNHDAMYWYRQDPGQGLRLIYYSQIVNDFQKGDIAEGYSVSREKKESFPLTVTSAQKNPTAFYLCAIGTGNEGEKLFFGSGTQLSVL.

The rearrangement joins TRBV7-2 to TRBJ1-2, with D perhaps matching TRBD1 (5 bases). Trimming removed 0 bases at V and 7 bases at J, with 9 bases between. Germline V gene data show CDR1 as SGHTA and CDR2 as FQGNSA. The CDR3 runs 13 residues. CDR3 loop: CASSLAGGAGYTF. The CDR3, as DNA: TGTGCCAGCAGCTTAGCGGGGGGAGCTGGCTACACCTTC.

V is TRBV4-1 and J is TRBJ2-7, with TRBD2 as a possible D gene (7 bases). Germline-derived CDR1 and CDR2 are MGHRA and YSYEKL. Trimming pared 5 bases from V and 11 bases from J, leaving 22 bases between. This CDR3 is 14 amino acids long. The chain's CDR3 is CASSYLGGPSKKYF. For the CDR3, the DNA is TGCGCCAGCAGCTACCTCGGGGGGCCCTCTAAGAAGTACTTC.

This chain uses TRBV11-2 with TRBJ1-6; D call uncertain. Germline V gene sequence: CDR1 SGHAT, CDR2 FQNNGV. Trimming took off 0 bases at V and 1 base at J, with 10 bases between the two ends. This CDR3 has 17 amino acids. CDR3 in amino acids: CASSLDFARSYNSPLHF. CDR3 nucleotides: TGTGCCAGCAGCTTAGATTTCGCTCGGTCCTATAATTCACCCCTCCACTTT.

The chain employs TRBV5-4 and TRBJ1-5, with D possibly TRBD1 on 6 matching bases. Trimming removed 0 bases at V and 4 bases at J, with 11 bases between. CDR3 length equals 15 residues. CDR1 and CDR2 (germline): SGHNT, YYREEE (reference sequence). The CDR3 DNA reads as TGTGCCAGCAGCTTGGACGGCAGGGGAAATCAGCCCCAGCATTTT. Encoded protein: CASSLDGRGNQPQHF.

The CDR3 DNA sequence: TGTGCCAGCAGCCAAGAACGAGCGGGACCCCCCTACGAGCAGTACTTC. It yields the protein CASSQERAGPPYEQYF. The rearrangement uses TRBV3-1 (or the pseudogene TRBV3-2) and TRBJ2-7; TRBD2 matches 7 bases. V lost 0 bases, J lost 2 bases, and 7 bases stayed unmatched. This CDR3 contains 16 residues. From germline, CDR1 is LGHDT and CDR2 YNNKEL (reference sequence).

The chain employs TRBV13 and TRBJ1-6; a weak D match, TRBD1 (5 bases). The germline V gene has CDR1 PRHDT and CDR2 FYEKMQ (reference sequence). The CDR3 loop spans 17 amino acids. Trimming removed 4 bases at V and 3 bases at J, with 16 bases between. CDR3 amino acids: CASSWGAGLGYNSPLHF. The DNA of the CDR3 is TGTGCCAGCAGCTGGGGTGCAGGGTTGGGCTATAATTCACCCCTCCACTTT. Full variable domain (remainder filled in from reference TRBV13 and TRBJ1-6): AAGVIQSPRHLIKEKRETATLKCYPIPRHDTVYWYQQGPGQDPQFLISFYEKMQSDKGSIPDRFSAQQFSDYHSELNMSSLELGDSALYFCASSWGAGLGYNSPLHFGNGTRLTVT.

The V call is TRBV18, the J call TRBJ1-1; D unresolved. The CDR3 has 13 amino acids. CDR1 is KGHSH and CDR2 is LQKENI in the germline V gene. V gave up 4 bases and J gave up 3 bases, with 9 bases separating them. CDR3 region: CASSRPEDTEAFF. CDR3 DNA sequence: TGTGCCAGCTCACGGCCTGAGGACACTGAAGCTTTCTTT.

The J gene is TRBJ1-4, the V gene TRBV2; the D gene is possibly TRBD1 (6 bases). The ends were cut back, 6 bases at V and 4 bases at J, with 12 bases in the middle. The CDR3 is 14 amino acids. CDR1 is SNHLY, CDR2 FYNNEI, per germline. As DNA, the CDR3 is TGTGCCAGCAGGAGGACAGTCCTTAATGAAAAACTGTTTTTT. It translates to CASRRTVLNEKLFF. The whole variable domain, remainder taken from reference TRBV2 and TRBJ1-4, is EPEVTQTPSHQVTQMGQEVILRCVPISNHLYFYWYRQILGQKVEFLVSFYNNEISEKSEIFDDQFSVERPDGSNFTLKIRSTKLEDSAMYFCASRRTVLNEKLFFGSGTQLSVL.

The chain couples TRBV29-1 to TRBJ2-7; no definite D call. CDR1 is SQVTM and CDR2 is ANQGSEA in the germline V gene. V was pared by 6 bases and J by 1 base, with 7 bases between. This CDR3 is built from 11 residues. The CDR3, as DNA: TGCAGCGTGGCTCAGTCCTACGAGCAGTACTTC. This encodes CSVAQSYEQYF.

The gene calls are TRBV2 and TRBJ1-5; 7 bases align to TRBD1. This CDR3 spans 14 amino acids. Germline V gives CDR1 SNHLY, CDR2 FYNNEI. The junction had 5 bases not matched to a gene; V was cut back by 3 bases and J by 6 bases. The CDR3 protein is CASSEEGAFQPQHF. The DNA of the CDR3 is TGTGCCAGCAGTGAGGAGGGGGCTTTTCAGCCCCAGCATTTT.

The rearrangement uses TRBV29-1 and TRBJ2-3, with 7 bases lining up with TRBD2. The junction had 15 bases not matched to a gene; V was cut back by 7 bases and J by 5 bases. In germline, CDR1 is SQVTM, CDR2 ANQGSEA. This CDR3 is 15 amino acids long. This chain's CDR3 is CSASPGGRAGDTQYF. DNA of the CDR3: TGCAGCGCTTCTCCTGGTGGGAGGGCAGGAGATACGCAGTATTTT.

The chain has TRBV11-3 and TRBJ1-6, with TRBD1 identical over 7 bases. With 4 bases clipped from V and 9 bases from J, the junction kept 15 bases outside the gene matches. The CDR3 covers 17 residues. CDR1 is SGHNT and CDR2 is YENEEA in the germline V gene. The CDR3 protein is CASSSPQDRLNGSPLHF. The CDR3 bases are TGTGCCAGCAGCTCCCCTCAGGACAGGTTAAACGGTTCACCCCTCCACTTT.

With regard to this clone: At one boundary the junction diverges from the germline segment, which might be a read error. J is TRBJ1-6 and V is TRBV5-4; TRBD1 matches at 12 bases. This CDR3 region has 15 residues. Germline V lookup: CDR1 SGHNT, CDR2 YYREEE (reference sequence). In DNA, the CDR3 is TGTGCCAGCAGTTTGGGACAGGGGGCTTATTCACCCCTCCACTTT. It codes for CASSLGQGAYSPLHF.

The V and J genes are TRBV5-3 and TRBJ2-5; D might be TRBD2 (5 bases). TRBV5-3 is designated an ORF whose function remains uncertain. The CDR3 loop spans 21 amino acids. Trimming shortened V by 4 bases and J by 3 bases, and 34 bases separated the two germline ends. CDR3 in DNA: TGTGCCAGAAGCCTAAGACTGGTAAGGCAATTACTATTCGCCGGGGAAGAGACCCAGTACTTC. This codes for CARSLRLVRQLLFAGEETQYF.

The V gene is TRBV4-1, the J gene TRBJ1-2; 7 nucleotides align to TRBD1. The germline V gene has CDR1 MGHRA and CDR2 YSYEKL. V was pared by 4 bases and J by 1 base, with 0 bases of the junction left unmatched. CDR3 length: 13 amino acids. The CDR3 here is CASSRDSNYGYTF. CDR3 DNA: TGCGCCAGCAGCCGGGACAGTAACTATGGCTACACCTTC.

Remarks on this clone: Mismatch with germline at one junction end may stem from a read error. The gene calls are TRBV6-1 and TRBJ2-1; a possible D gene is TRBD1 (6 bases). CDR1 and CDR2 (germline): MNHNS, SASEGT. The CDR3 covers 15 residues. CDR3 protein: CASSQASGTRNEQFF. Written as DNA, the CDR3 is TGTGCCAGCAGTCAAGCCTCCGGGACACGCAATGAGCAGTTCTTC.

This chain joins TRBV18 and TRBJ2-6; D is undetermined. Trimming shortened V by 2 bases and J by 4 bases, and 9 bases separated the two germline ends. CDR1 is KGHSH and CDR2 is LQKENI in the germline V gene. This CDR3 comprises 15 residues. CDR3 nucleotides: TGTGCCAGCTCACCAGGCACACAGGGGGCCAACGTCCTGACTTTC. Protein product: CASSPGTQGANVLTF. Together with reference TRBV18 and TRBJ2-6, the CDR3 gives the full variable domain: NAGVMQNPRHLVRRRGQEARLRCSPMKGHSHVYWYRQLPEEGLKFMVYLQKENIIDESGMPKERFSAEFPKEGPSILRIQQVVRGDSAAYFCASSPGTQGANVLTFGAGSRLTVL.

Here the CDR3 reads CASSQDPGTNYNEQFF. The DNA of the CDR3 is TGCGCCAGCAGCCAAGACCCCGGGACTAACTACAATGAGCAGTTCTTC. This chain links TRBV4-3 with TRBJ2-1, with 7 bases matching TRBD2. Per the germline V gene, CDR1 is LGHNA and CDR2 is YSLEER. Trimming cost V 0 bases and J 3 bases; bases outside gene matches: 5. The length of the CDR3 is 16 residues.

As to this clone: The sample holds other DNA sequences that translate to the same CDR3. The chain joins TRBV7-3 to TRBJ2-3; D not certain. The length of the CDR3 is 14 residues. V was clipped by 6 bases and J by 0 bases, with 10 bases between them. Germline loops: CDR1 SGHTA, CDR2 FQGTGA. CDR3 bases: TGTGCCAGCAGTCGAACAGCAAGCACAGATACGCAGTATTTT. Translation: CASSRTASTDTQYF.

The chain uses TRBV29-1 and TRBJ2-4, with TRBD1 matching 10 bases. This CDR3 is built from 14 residues. Trimming removed 2 bases from V and 6 bases from J; junction bases left unmatched: 4. CDR1 SQVTM and CDR2 ANQGSEA come from the germline V gene. The CDR3 loop reads CSVEPGQGINIQYF. Here the CDR3 DNA reads TGCAGCGTTGAACCGGGACAGGGGATAAACATTCAGTACTTC.